Below are 10 T cell receptor beta chains sequenced from a single sample in a study of T cell repertoires in cytomegalovirus infection. TCRdb analysed the reads with MiXCR anew, one entry per CDR3 protein. The table shows over 150,000 distinct CDR3 sequences, with about an eighth occurring only once. Source material: PBMCs. These receptors originate from a human donor in good health (CMV status not recorded). Some clones in this sample may be carry-over from other donors' samples.

This clonotype was observed a few times. This chain links TRBV7-2 with TRBJ2-5; D might be TRBD2 (5 bases). The CDR3 consists of 13 residues. The V end lost 1 base, the J end lost 9 bases, and 12 bases lay between the germline ends. Germline CDR1 and CDR2: SGHTA and FQGNSA. The CDR3 nucleotides are TGTGCCAGCAGCTTAGGTCCGATCGGGGCCCAGTACTTC. Translating gives CASSLGPIGAQYF. Drawing the rest from reference TRBV7-2 and TRBJ2-5, the complete variable domain is GAGVSQSPSNKVTEKGKDVELRCDPISGHTALYWYRQSLGQGLEFLIYFQGNSAPDKSGLPSDRFSAERTGGSVSTLTIQRTQQEDSAVYLCASSLGPIGAQYFGPGTRLLVL.

This clonotype was counted a few times. The V and J genes are TRBV7-9 and TRBJ1-3; D uncertain. V dropped 4 bases and J dropped 2 bases, with 12 bases sitting between them. The germline V gene encodes CDR1 SEHNR and CDR2 FQNEAQ (reference sequence). This CDR3 has 15 amino acids. CDR3 bases: TGTGCCAGCAGCTGGTATCTGGGTGCTGGAAACACCATATATTTT. It yields the protein CASSWYLGAGNTIYF.

This sequence joins TRBV5-1 and TRBJ1-1; D call uncertain. V was trimmed by 1 base and J by 0 bases, leaving 13 bases between them. The CDR3 spans 16 residues. Germline CDR1 SGHRS, CDR2 YFSETQ. CDR3 bases: TGCGCCAGCAGCTTGATTGGCAGTTTGGTGAACACTGAAGCTTTCTTT. Protein product: CASSLIGSLVNTEAFF.

The gene calls are TRBV9 and TRBJ2-1, with TRBD2 as a possible D gene (6 bases). V lost 4 bases, J lost 3 bases, and 17 bases lay in between. The CDR3 runs 16 residues. In germline, CDR1 is SGDLS, CDR2 YYNGEE. CDR3 amino acids: CASSPLPGGVYNEQFF. The CDR3 coding sequence is TGTGCCAGCAGCCCTCTTCCAGGCGGGGTCTACAATGAGCAGTTCTTC. The full variable domain, in which reference TRBV9 and TRBJ2-1 provide the parts outside the CDR3, is DSGVTQTPKHLITATGQRVTLRCSPRSGDLSVYWYQQSLDQGLQFLIQYYNGEERAKGNILERFSAQQFPDLHSELNLSSLELGDSALYFCASSPLPGGVYNEQFFGPGTRLTVL.

In this sample, this clonotype turned up many times. The rearrangement uses TRBV7-6 and TRBJ2-1; 9 bases fit TRBD2. J gave up 8 bases and V 2 bases, and 7 bases lay outside the gene matches. The length of the CDR3 is 15 residues. CDR1 and CDR2 (germline): SGHVS, FNYEAQ. CDR3 region: CASSLRAGGFDEQFF. CDR3 coding DNA: TGTGCCAGCAGCTTAAGAGCGGGGGGCTTCGATGAGCAGTTCTTC.

A single count supports this clonotype. Relative to the germline gene, one junction end is altered; a read error may explain this. The chain is built from TRBV18 and TRBJ1-1, with D tentatively TRBD1 (5 bases). The CDR3 sequence is 16 residues long. CDR1 is KGHSH, CDR2 LQKENI, per germline. For the CDR3, the DNA is TGTGCCAGCTTACCACTACAGGTCAAAGGGGACACTGAAGCTTTCTTT. The encoded protein is CASLPLQVKGDTEAFF.

About this clonotype itself: A much more abundant neighbour one base away suggests this may be a read error. A read error is likely, as this CDR3 ends without the conserved phenylalanine or tryptophan. The chain joins TRBV19 to TRBJ2-1; D not certain. Germline-derived CDR1 and CDR2 are LNHDA and SQIVND (reference sequence). The CDR3 runs 13 residues. V was pared by 3 bases and J by 9 bases, with 12 bases between. CDR3 in DNA: TGTGCCAGTAGTATTCGGGTAGTCCTTGAGCAGTTCATC. Translated: CASSIRVVLEQFI.

This clonotype was detected only a few times. V gene TRBV4-3 combines with J gene TRBJ2-5; 12 nucleotides match TRBD2. The CDR3 runs to 17 residues. Germline V gene lookup returns CDR1 LGHNA and CDR2 YSLEER. Losses at the gene ends were 1 base for V and 4 bases for J; bases not matched to a gene: 7. The CDR3 DNA reads as TGCGCCAGCAGCCAAGGGACTAGCGGGACTATCGGAGAGACCCAGTACTTC. Residues: CASSQGTSGTIGETQYF.

This clonotype has ten or more counts. The chain carries TRBV7-9 and TRBJ2-5; 12 nucleotides align to TRBD2. This CDR3 is 15 amino acids long. Trimming removed 5 bases from V and 5 bases from J; junction bases left unmatched: 6. Germline CDR1 reads SEHNR; CDR2 reads FQNEAQ (reference sequence). In DNA form, the CDR3 reads TGTGCCAGCAGCCCTAGCGGGAGGGCTCGGGAGACCCAGTACTTC. It yields the protein CASSPSGRARETQYF.

There are a few counts of this clonotype. This chain connects TRBV14 to TRBJ1-1; no clear D gene. V was shortened by 10 bases and J by 0 bases, with 12 bases between the two germline ends. CDR3 length: 13 amino acids. The V gene's germline CDR1 is SGHDN and CDR2 FVKESK. The CDR3 region is CATTKVMNTEAFF. CDR3 sequence (DNA): TGTGCCACCACGAAGGTCATGAACACTGAAGCTTTCTTT.